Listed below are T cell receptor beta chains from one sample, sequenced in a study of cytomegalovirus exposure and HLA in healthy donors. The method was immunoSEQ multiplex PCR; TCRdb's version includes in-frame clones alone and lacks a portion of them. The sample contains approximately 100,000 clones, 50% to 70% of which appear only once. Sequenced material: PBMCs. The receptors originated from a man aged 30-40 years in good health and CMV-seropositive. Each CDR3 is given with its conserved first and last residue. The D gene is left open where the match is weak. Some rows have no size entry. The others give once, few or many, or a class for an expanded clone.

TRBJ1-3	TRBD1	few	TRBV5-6	TGTGCCAGCAGCCCGGGCCCGACAGGGAGTCCTGGTTTGGGTTTT	CASSPGPTGSPGLGF
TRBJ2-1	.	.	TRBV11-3	TGTGCCAGCAGCCTCCCCCCCTACAATGAGCAGTTCTTC	CASSLPPYNEQFF
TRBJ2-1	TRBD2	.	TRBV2	TGTGCCATCAGCGACTCCCCAGCGGGAGATGAGCAGTTCTTC	CAISDSPAGDEQFF
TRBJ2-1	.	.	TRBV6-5	TGTGCCAGCAGTCCCGCCGGGGTCCGGCAGTTCTTC	CASSPAGVRQFF
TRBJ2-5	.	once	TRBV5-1	TGCGCCAGCAGCTCCTGGGCGACCGCCCAAGAGACCCAGTACTTC	CASSSWATAQETQYF
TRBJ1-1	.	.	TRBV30	TGTGCCTGGAGTCCTCCCGGGACTGAAGCTTTCTTT	CAWSPPGTEAFF
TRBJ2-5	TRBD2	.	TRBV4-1	TGCGCCAGCAGCCAAGAAAGCGGGGGCGACCAAGAGACCCAGTACTTC	CASSQESGGDQETQYF
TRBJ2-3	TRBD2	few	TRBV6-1	TGTGCCAGCAGCTCGGGGCTAGCGGGGGGAGATACGCAGTATTTT	CASSSGLAGGDTQYF
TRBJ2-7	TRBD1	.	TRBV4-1	TGCGCCAGCAGCCTATTACCGGGACAGGGGGCAGGAGAGCAGTACTTC	CASSLLPGQGAGEQYF
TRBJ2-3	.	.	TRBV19	TGTGCCAGTAGATCACAGGGCCTTCTCACAGATACGCAGTATTTT	CASRSQGLLTDTQYF
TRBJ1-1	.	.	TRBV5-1	TGCGCCAGCAGCTTGGCCGGACAGACTGGGACTGAAGCTTTCTTT	CASSLAGQTGTEAFF
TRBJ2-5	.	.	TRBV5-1	TGCGCCAGCAGCCTCACTAGGCGGGAGACCCAGTACTTC	CASSLTRRETQYF
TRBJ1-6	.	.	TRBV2	TGTGCCAGCACCGAAACTGCAGGGTCACCCCTCCACTTT	CASTETAGSPLHF
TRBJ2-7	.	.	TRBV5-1	TGCGCCAGCAGCCCGCATACAGTCTCCTACGAGCAGTACTTC	CASSPHTVSYEQYF
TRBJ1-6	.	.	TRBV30	TGTGCCTGGAGTGTGGGCAGCTATAATTCACCCCTCCACTTT	CAWSVGSYNSPLHF
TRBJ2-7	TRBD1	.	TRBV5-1	TGCGCCAGCAGCTCGGACAGGGGGGAGGTCGAGCAGTACTTC	CASSSDRGEVEQYF
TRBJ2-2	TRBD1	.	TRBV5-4	TGTGCCAGCAGCTTCCCCCCGGGACAGGGTAACACCGGGGAGCTGTTTTTT	CASSFPPGQGNTGELFF
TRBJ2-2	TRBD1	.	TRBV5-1	TGCGCCAGCAGCTTCGGGACAGCGAACACCGGGGAGCTGTTTTTT	CASSFGTANTGELFF
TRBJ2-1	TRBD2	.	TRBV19	TGTGCCAGTAGGAAGCGGGGGAGTAATGAGCAGTTCTTC	CASRKRGSNEQFF
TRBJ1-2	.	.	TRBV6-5	TGTGCCAGCAGTTACACCCGGGGGGCGGGCGGCTACACCTTC	CASSYTRGAGGYTF
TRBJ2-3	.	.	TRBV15	TGTGCCACCAGCAGAGATCGGGCAGATACGCAGTATTTT	CATSRDRADTQYF
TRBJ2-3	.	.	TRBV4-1	TGCGCCAGCAGCCAAGTAACAGGGTACACAGATACGCAGTATTTT	CASSQVTGYTDTQYF
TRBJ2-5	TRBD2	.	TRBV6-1	TGTGCCAGCAGTGGTACTAGCGGGGGGGGGACCCAGTACTTC	CASSGTSGGGTQYF
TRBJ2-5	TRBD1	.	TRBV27	TGTGCCAGCAGCTCCCCATCGACAGGGGGATCAGAGACCCAGTACTTC	CASSSPSTGGSETQYF
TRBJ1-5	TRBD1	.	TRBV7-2	TGTGCCAGCAGCCGATCTTGGGACAGGGGCTGGTATCCCCAGCATTTT	CASSRSWDRGWYPQHF
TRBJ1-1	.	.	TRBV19	TGTGCCAGCTACAGCTCCTCTTACACTGAAGCTTTCTTT	CASYSSSYTEAFF
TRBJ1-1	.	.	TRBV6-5	TGTGCCAGCAGTTTTGGGTCGGGTGGCATGAACACTGAAGCTTTCTTT	CASSFGSGGMNTEAFF
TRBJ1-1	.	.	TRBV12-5	TGTGCTAGTGGTTTGGCCTCATCCGCAGGGGCTGAAGCTTTCTTT	CASGLASSAGAEAFF
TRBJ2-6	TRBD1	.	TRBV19	TGTGCCAGTTGGACAGGGGGCTCGTGGGGGGCCAACGTCCTGACTTTC	CASWTGGSWGANVLTF
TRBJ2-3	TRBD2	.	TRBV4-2	TGTGCCAGCAGCAGAGGGACTAGTCCCCCCACAGATACGCAGTATTTT	CASSRGTSPPTDTQYF
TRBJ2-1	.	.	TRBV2	TGTGCCAGCAGTGAAAGGGCCCGGGGGCAGTTCTTC	CASSERARGQFF
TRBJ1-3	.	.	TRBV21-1	TGTGCCAGCAGCTCCCGGACAGGGGGTAACACCATATATTTT	CASSSRTGGNTIYF
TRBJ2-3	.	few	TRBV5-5	TGTGCCAGCAGCCCTGAGCGGTATACAGATACGCAGTATTTT	CASSPERYTDTQYF
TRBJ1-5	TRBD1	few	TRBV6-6	TGTGCCAGCAGTTACCCGGGACAGGGAAGCAATCAGCCCCAGCATTTT	CASSYPGQGSNQPQHF
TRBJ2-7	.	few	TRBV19	TGTGCCAGTAGTATAGTAGCCAGGGACTACGAGCAGTACTTC	CASSIVARDYEQYF
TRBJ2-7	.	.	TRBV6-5	TGTGCCAGCAGGACCTCCCGACAGGGACTCTACGAGCAGTACTTC	CASRTSRQGLYEQYF
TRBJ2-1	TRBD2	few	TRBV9	TGTGCCAGCAGCCCTGGGACTACCCTAGGGCAGTTCTTC	CASSPGTTLGQFF
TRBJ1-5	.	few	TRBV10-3	TGTGCCATCAGTGAGGATACAGGGAGCAATCAGCCCCAGCATTTT	CAISEDTGSNQPQHF
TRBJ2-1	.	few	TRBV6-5	TGTGCCAGCAGTCGAAGCGGTAGCTCCTACAATGAGCAGTTCTTC	CASSRSGSSYNEQFF
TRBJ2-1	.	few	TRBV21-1	TGTGCCAGCAGCATCCTAGCGGGGGGGTACAATGAGCAGTTCTTC	CASSILAGGYNEQFF
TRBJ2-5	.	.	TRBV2	TGTGCCGGCAGTGTCTATTCCGAGACCCAGTACTTC	CAGSVYSETQYF
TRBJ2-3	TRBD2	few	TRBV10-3	TGTGCCATCAGCCTAAGCGGGACCTTCACAGATACGCAGTATTTT	CAISLSGTFTDTQYF
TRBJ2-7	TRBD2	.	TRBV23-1	TGCGCCAGCAGTCAATCCGGGGGGTTGTCCTACGAGCAGTACTTC	CASSQSGGLSYEQYF
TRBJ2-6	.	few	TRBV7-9	TGTGCCAGCAGCCCTCTACTTTGGACAGCCTCTGGGGCCAACGTCCTGACTTTC	CASSPLLWTASGANVLTF
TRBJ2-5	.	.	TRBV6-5	TGTGCCAGCACTTCTGGGGAGGAGACCCAGTACTTC	CASTSGEETQYF
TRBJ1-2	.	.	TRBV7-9	TGTGCCAGCAGCGTAAAGACGGGAATCTTCCTATATGGCTACACCTTC	CASSVKTGIFLYGYTF
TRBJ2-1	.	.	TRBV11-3	TGTGCCAGCAGCTTAGAGATCTACCCCTTCCAGGGTGGGAATGAGCAGTTCTTC	CASSLEIYPFQGGNEQFF
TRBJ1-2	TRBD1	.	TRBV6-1	TGTGCCAGCAGTGCGGGACAGGGAAATGGCTACACCTTC	CASSAGQGNGYTF
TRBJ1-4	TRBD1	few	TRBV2	TGTGCCAGCAGGGGACAGGGGTCACCTAATGAAAAACTGTTTTTT	CASRGQGSPNEKLFF
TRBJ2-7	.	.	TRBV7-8	TGTGCCAGCAGCTACGGTCTTGGTGTCCACGAGCAGTACTTC	CASSYGLGVHEQYF
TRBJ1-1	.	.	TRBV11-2	TGTGCCAGCAGCTTAGGTTATGGGGCTGTAGTTGAAGCTTTCTTT	CASSLGYGAVVEAFF
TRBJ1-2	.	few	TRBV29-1	TGCAGCGTTGACGCACAGGTTAACTATGGCTACACCTTC	CSVDAQVNYGYTF
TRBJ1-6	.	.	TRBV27	TGTGCCAGCAGTGGAGGGGCCGCGGGTTCACCCCTCCACTTT	CASSGGAAGSPLHF
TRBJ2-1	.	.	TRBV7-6	TGTGCCAGCAGGCGTACAGGGAACAATGAGCAGTTCTTC	CASRRTGNNEQFF
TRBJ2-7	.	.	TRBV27	TGTGCCAGCAGTTTAAGAGGGGGGGGAGGAAACGAGCAGTACTTC	CASSLRGGGGNEQYF
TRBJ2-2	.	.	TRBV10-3	TGTGCCATCACCAAAGGGGGTACGAACACCGGGGAGCTGTTTTTT	CAITKGGTNTGELFF